These 32 T cell receptor beta chains were all obtained from the same sample, sequenced in a study of cytomegalovirus exposure and HLA in healthy donors. In the PCR, 60 Vbeta and 13 Jbeta primers were used. TCRdb's table, derived via immunoSEQ multiplex PCR, lists solely in-frame clones and lacks some. The sample includes about 130,000 clones, over 80% seen only once; the top ten take roughly 1.2%. The sequenced material came from PBMCs. The origin of the receptors is a boy younger than 18 in good health and CMV-seronegative.

The genes are TRBV7-8 and TRBJ2-1; 12 bases line up with TRBD2. The CDR3 has 15 residues. The germline V gene encodes CDR1 SGHVS and CDR2 FQNEAQ. With V trimmed by 5 bases and J by 5 bases, 4 bases remained unmatched. This CDR3 is CASSVSSGRDNEQFF. The CDR3 bases are TGTGCCAGCAGCGTGTCTAGCGGGAGGGACAATGAGCAGTTCTTC.

The J gene is TRBJ2-7, the V gene TRBV5-4; 8 bases are shared with TRBD2. Germline assignment: CDR1 SGHNT and CDR2 YYREEE (reference sequence). The J segment lost 5 bases and the V segment lost 1 base, leaving 8 bases of the junction unmatched. This CDR3 has 15 amino acids. For the CDR3, the DNA is TGTGCCAGCAGCTTGTTTATCGCGGGAGGCCACGAGCAGTACTTC. It encodes CASSLFIAGGHEQYF.

The chain is built from TRBV7-2 and TRBJ2-1; TRBD2 agrees at 7 bases. J gave up 6 bases and V 1 base, and 9 bases lay outside the gene matches. This CDR3 spans 16 amino acids. Per the germline V gene, CDR1 is SGHTA and CDR2 is FQGNSA. Written as DNA, the CDR3 is TGTGCCAGCAGCTTAGAGTTTTCCGGGGGGTCCAATGAGCAGTTCTTC. This sequence encodes CASSLEFSGGSNEQFF. Full variable domain (rest looked up from reference TRBV7-2 and TRBJ2-1): GAGVSQSPSNKVTEKGKDVELRCDPISGHTALYWYRQSLGQGLEFLIYFQGNSAPDKSGLPSDRFSAERTGGSVSTLTIQRTQQEDSAVYLCASSLEFSGGSNEQFFGPGTRLTVL.

The chain recombines TRBV5-4 with TRBJ2-1; 10 bases are shared with TRBD2. The CDR3 covers 16 residues. The junction had 10 bases not matched to a gene; V was cut back by 2 bases and J by 8 bases. Germline V gene data show CDR1 as SGHNT and CDR2 as YYREEE (reference sequence). The CDR3 region has the DNA TGTGCCAGCAGCTTACTCAGACTAGCGGGCAGCGATGAGCAGTTCTTC. Its protein product is CASSLLRLAGSDEQFF.

The genes are TRBV9 and TRBJ2-5, with 7 bases fitting TRBD1. With V trimmed by 3 bases and J by 1 base, 9 bases remained unmatched. CDR1 and CDR2 from the germline V gene are SGDLS and YYNGEE. This CDR3 has 16 amino acids. This CDR3 reads CASSANPSGGQETQYF. The DNA of the CDR3 is TGTGCCAGCAGCGCAAACCCCTCAGGGGGCCAAGAGACCCAGTACTTC.

This sequence joins TRBV7-9 and TRBJ2-7, with 8 nucleotides matching TRBD1. Germline CDR1 SEHNR, CDR2 FQNEAQ (reference sequence). This CDR3 region has 14 residues. Losses at the gene ends were 8 bases for V and 1 base for J; bases not matched to a gene: 7. CDR3 protein: CASSKRDRSYEQYF. For the CDR3, the DNA is TGTGCCAGCTCTAAGAGGGACAGGTCCTACGAGCAGTACTTC.

This clone appeared a single time. The chain uses TRBV30 and TRBJ2-7; TRBD1 agrees at 8 bases. CDR3 length equals 14 residues. Germline V CDR1 and CDR2: GTSNPN, SVGIG (reference sequence). Trimming took 2 bases from V and 4 from J; bases not matched to a gene: 7. This CDR3 is CAWSPRTGRYEQYF. The CDR3, as DNA: TGTGCCTGGAGTCCACGGACAGGGAGGTACGAGCAGTACTTC. The whole variable domain, remainder taken from reference TRBV30 and TRBJ2-7, is SQTIHQWPATLVQPVGSPLSLECTVEGTSNPNLYWYRQAAGRGLQLLFYSVGIGQISSEVPQNLSASRPQDRQFILSSKKLLLSDSGFYLCAWSPRTGRYEQYFGPGTRLTVT.

The chain uses TRBV5-1 and TRBJ2-2; perhaps TRBD1 as D (6 bases). Looked up from germline, CDR1 is SGHRS and CDR2 is YFSETQ. The CDR3 has 17 residues. With 0 bases removed from V and 2 bases from J, the gap between germline ends came to 14 bases. The CDR3 here is CASSLGEAGVNTGELFF. CDR3 DNA sequence: TGCGCCAGCAGCTTGGGTGAGGCAGGGGTCAACACCGGGGAGCTGTTTTTT.

This CDR3 reads CAWSVMGVQPQHF. DNA of the CDR3: TGTGCCTGGAGTGTAATGGGAGTCCAGCCCCAGCATTTT. The gene calls are TRBV30 and TRBJ1-5; D unclear. CDR1 GTSNPN and CDR2 SVGIG come from the germline V gene (reference sequence). The CDR3 extends over 13 amino acids. V lost 0 bases, J lost 7 bases, and 10 bases lay in between.

The chain is built from TRBV2 and TRBJ2-7, with TRBD2 matching over 10 bases. Trimming removed 6 bases from V and 7 bases from J; junction bases left unmatched: 12. The CDR3 totals 15 residues. From germline, CDR1 is SNHLY and CDR2 FYNNEI. Here the CDR3 DNA reads TGTGCCAGCAGACCCAGGACTAGCGGAGTGAAAGAGCAGTACTTC. As protein: CASRPRTSGVKEQYF.

The CDR3 spells CASSSSDRGIYPEAFF. The CDR3 DNA reads as TGTGCCAGCAGCAGTTCGGACAGGGGAATATACCCTGAAGCTTTCTTT. The V call is TRBV5-6, the J call TRBJ1-1; 9 bases agree with TRBD1. The J segment lost 6 bases and the V segment lost 4 bases, leaving 13 bases of the junction unmatched. The CDR3 is made up of 16 amino acids. Germline loops: CDR1 SGHDT, CDR2 YYEEEE.

On this clone: This specimen includes other DNA sequences encoding the same CDR3. The V and J genes are TRBV6-1 and TRBJ1-5, with D hard to call. V was pared by 4 bases and J by 2 bases, with 6 bases between. The CDR3 covers 13 residues. Germline V gives CDR1 MNHNS, CDR2 SASEGT. The CDR3 nucleotides read TGTGCCAGCAGTGCCGTAGGCAATCAGCCCCAGCATTTT. Protein: CASSAVGNQPQHF.

This clone showed up just a few times. The V and J genes are TRBV19 and TRBJ1-4; D remains ambiguous. V shed 5 bases and J shed 5 bases, with 15 bases lying between them. CDR1 and CDR2 (germline): LNHDA, SQIVND (reference sequence). The CDR3 loop spans 15 amino acids. CDR3 nucleotides: TGTGCCAGTAGTCTCTCATGGGAGTCGAATGAAAAACTGTTTTTT. The encoded protein is CASSLSWESNEKLFF.

The chain combines TRBV11-3 with TRBJ2-3; possible D gene TRBD2, 6 bases. Germline lookup yields CDR1 SGHNT and CDR2 YENEEA. Between the trimmed V and J ends, which lost 4 bases and 5 bases, there was a span of 16 bases. The CDR3 extends over 15 amino acids. The CDR3 loop reads CASSSLGGWEDTQYF. The CDR3 DNA reads TGTGCCAGCAGCTCCCTCGGGGGATGGGAAGATACGCAGTATTTT.

The chain is built from TRBV29-1 and TRBJ1-2; D might be TRBD1 (5 bases). The CDR3 runs 12 residues. Germline CDR1 reads SQVTM; CDR2 reads ANQGSEA. The V gene lost 6 bases and the J gene lost 3 bases, with 11 bases spanning the gap. The CDR3 nucleotides read TGCAGCGTGGTTCGGGGGGACTATGGCTACACCTTC. This gives the protein CSVVRGDYGYTF. The variable domain in full, completed from reference TRBV29-1 and TRBJ1-2, reads SAVISQKPSRDICQRGTSLTIQCQVDSQVTMMFWYRQQPGQSLTLIATANQGSEATYESGFVIDKFPISRPNLTFSTLTVSNMSPEDSSIYLCSVVRGDYGYTFGSGTRLTVV.

V gene TRBV11-1 combines with J gene TRBJ2-7; 10 bases are shared with TRBD2. With V trimmed by 2 bases and J by 0 bases, 1 base remained unmatched. The length of the CDR3 is 15 residues. Per the germline V gene, CDR1 is SGHAT and CDR2 is FQDESV (reference sequence). CDR3 sequence: CASSLLAGASYEQYF. CDR3 DNA sequence: TGTGCCAGCAGCTTACTAGCGGGAGCCTCCTACGAGCAGTACTTC.

The rearrangement joins TRBV19 to TRBJ1-1; 8 nucleotides match TRBD1. Germline V CDR1 and CDR2: LNHDA, SQIVND (reference sequence). This CDR3 contains 17 residues. The V gene end was trimmed by 3 bases and the J gene end by 1 base; junction bases not matched to a gene: 10. CDR3 nucleotides: TGTGCCAGTAGTATTCTCCTCATCAGGGGGCAGAACACTGAAGCTTTCTTT. It is translated as CASSILLIRGQNTEAFF.

The rearrangement uses TRBV11-3 and TRBJ1-4; D not resolved. The CDR3 runs 14 residues. Germline assignment: CDR1 SGHNT and CDR2 YENEEA. Trimming removed 1 base at V and 6 bases at J, with 9 bases between. The CDR3 protein is CASSLGFPDEKLFF. The CDR3 DNA is TGTGCCAGCAGCTTAGGGTTTCCGGATGAAAAACTGTTTTTT.

This chain links TRBV27 with TRBJ2-5; no reliable D call. The CDR3 consists of 14 residues. V lost 6 bases to trimming and J lost 6 bases, with 17 bases between them. CDR1 and CDR2 (germline): MNHEY, SMNVEV (reference sequence). The CDR3 sequence: CASSFHPAEKTQYF. The CDR3 region has the DNA TGTGCCAGCAGCTTTCACCCCGCGGAGAAGACCCAGTACTTC.

This chain links TRBV19 with TRBJ2-5; D remains unclear. V lost 5 bases and J lost 5, with 12 bases in between. The CDR3 has 13 amino acids. Germline CDR1 reads LNHDA; CDR2 reads SQIVND (reference sequence). CDR3 amino acids: CASSVTDGETQYF. CDR3 sequence (DNA): TGTGCCAGTAGTGTGACTGATGGGGAGACCCAGTACTTC.

This rearrangement joins TRBV30 to TRBJ1-1; TRBD1 is a possible D gene (6 bases). Germline V gives CDR1 GTSNPN, CDR2 SVGIG (reference sequence). Trimming left V 6 bases short and J 1 base short, with 12 bases between. CDR3 length: 13 residues. The CDR3 region has the DNA TGTGCCTGCTCGGGGGGCCCGAACACTGAAGCTTTCTTT. It encodes CACSGGPNTEAFF.

J is TRBJ1-1 and V is TRBV6-5; D possibly corresponds to TRBD1 (5 bases). Per germline, CDR1 MNHEY and CDR2 SVGAGI. Trimming stripped 0 bases from V and 3 bases from J, with 14 bases between. The CDR3 contains 16 residues. The CDR3 region is CASSYSITEGHTEAFF. The CDR3, as DNA: TGTGCCAGCAGTTACTCGATCACGGAGGGGCACACTGAAGCTTTCTTT.

This clone was seen just once. V gene TRBV19 combines with J gene TRBJ2-7; 8 bases are shared with TRBD1. Germline lookup yields CDR1 LNHDA and CDR2 SQIVND (reference sequence). This CDR3 spans 17 amino acids. V trimming: 5 bases; J trimming: 0 bases; junction bases outside the gene matches: 12. Here the CDR3 reads CASSLPWGTGDSYEQYF. In DNA, the CDR3 is TGTGCCAGTAGTCTCCCTTGGGGGACAGGCGACTCCTACGAGCAGTACTTC.

On this clone itself: The junction differs from germline at one of its ends, possibly a read error. This sequence joins TRBV11-2 and TRBJ2-7, with a tentative D call TRBD2 (5 bases). Germline CDR1 reads SGHAT; CDR2 reads FQNNGV. The CDR3 length is 16 residues. In DNA form, the CDR3 reads TGTGCCAGCAGCTTAAGTACTCCGAGGGCCTCCCACGAGCAGTACTTC. Amino acid sequence: CASSLSTPRASHEQYF. Variable domain in full (rest from reference TRBV11-2 and TRBJ2-7): EAGVAQSPRYKIIEKRQSVAFWCNPISGHATLYWYQQILGQGPKLLIQFQNNGVVDDSQLPKDRFSAERLKGVDSTLKIQPAKLEDSAVYLCASSLSTPRASHEQYFGPGTRLTVT.

The chain joins TRBV19 to TRBJ2-3; D remains unclear. This CDR3 has 13 residues. Germline CDR1 and CDR2: LNHDA and SQIVND (reference sequence). Between the trimmed V and J ends, which lost 3 bases and 7 bases, there was a span of 11 bases. As DNA, the CDR3 is TGTGCCAGTAGTATCCCAGACTCTAATACGCAGTATTTT. It codes for CASSIPDSNTQYF.

V and J are TRBV7-9 and TRBJ1-2; tentatively, D is TRBD1 (5 bases). The germline gives CDR1 SEHNR, CDR2 FQNEAQ (reference sequence). CDR3 length: 12 residues. Trimming took off 5 bases at V and 5 bases at J, with 9 bases between the two ends. DNA for the CDR3: TGTGCCAGCAGCCTGGGGGGGTATGGCTACACCTTC. Amino acids: CASSLGGYGYTF.

This CDR3 reads CASSLLGLAGSYAQQYNEQFF. The CDR3 bases are TGCGCCAGCAGCCTCCTGGGACTAGCGGGAAGCTACGCTCAACAGTACAATGAGCAGTTCTTC. The rearrangement joins TRBV5-1 to TRBJ2-1; TRBD2 matches at 13 bases. The CDR3 consists of 21 residues. Germline CDR1 and CDR2: SGHRS and YFSETQ. V dropped 4 bases and J dropped 4; count of bases not matched to a gene: 20.

The J gene is TRBJ2-5, the V gene TRBV25-1; TRBD1 is a possible D gene (6 bases). Germline V gene data show CDR1 as MGHDK and CDR2 as SYGVNS. This CDR3 region has 13 residues. The V end was cut by 8 bases, the J end by 4 bases, with 14 bases between. The CDR3 loop reads CASQEWGRETQYF. The CDR3 nucleotides are TGTGCCAGCCAGGAGTGGGGGCGAGAGACCCAGTACTTC.

V is TRBV7-6 and J is TRBJ2-2; 11 bases are a match to TRBD2. The CDR3 covers 16 residues. Trimming cost V 0 bases and J 4 bases; bases outside gene matches: 1. CDR1 is SGHVS, CDR2 FNYEAQ, per germline. CDR3 sequence: CASSLATSGTTGELFF. CDR3 DNA sequence: TGTGCCAGCAGCTTAGCGACTAGCGGGACCACCGGGGAGCTGTTTTTT.

The V call is TRBV5-1, the J call TRBJ2-7, with 9 bases identical to TRBD2. This CDR3 has 13 residues. V was pared by 4 bases and J by 4 bases, with 3 bases of the junction left unmatched. Per germline, CDR1 SGHRS and CDR2 YFSETQ. The CDR3 protein is CASSRGGGYEQYF. CDR3 DNA: TGCGCCAGCAGCCGCGGGGGGGGGTACGAGCAGTACTTC. Complete variable domain (other parts from reference TRBV5-1 and TRBJ2-7): KAGVTQTPRYLIKTRGQQVTLSCSPISGHRSVSWYQQTPGQGLQFLFEYFSETQRNKGNFPGRFSGRQFSNSRSEMNVSTLELGDSALYLCASSRGGGYEQYFGPGTRLTVT.

The chain carries TRBV7-9 and TRBJ1-5; a possible D gene is TRBD1 (6 bases). V lost 9 bases to trimming and J lost 1 base, with 25 bases between them. CDR1 is SEHNR and CDR2 is FQNEAQ in the germline V gene (reference sequence). The CDR3 length is 18 residues. The CDR3 DNA reads as TGTGCCAGGGATCCCCTCGATTGGGGGCGCCTGAGCAATCAGCCCCAGCATTTT. Translated: CARDPLDWGRLSNQPQHF. Combining the CDR3 with reference TRBV7-9 and TRBJ1-5 gives the whole variable domain DTGVSQNPRHKITKRGQNVTFRCDPISEHNRLYWYRQTLGQGPEFLTYFQNEAQLEKSRLLSDRFSAERPKGSFSTLEIQRTEQGDSAMYLCARDPLDWGRLSNQPQHFGDGTRLSIL.

Regarding this clone: At one end, the junction sequence differs from germline, possibly due to a read error. The rearrangement joins TRBV30 to TRBJ2-1; 9 nucleotides align to TRBD2. In germline, CDR1 is GTSNPN, CDR2 SVGIG (reference sequence). CDR3 length: 14 amino acids. CDR3 residues: CAWTPGLALNERFF. The CDR3 DNA reads as TGTGCCTGGACCCCGGGACTAGCCCTCAATGAGCGGTTCTTC.